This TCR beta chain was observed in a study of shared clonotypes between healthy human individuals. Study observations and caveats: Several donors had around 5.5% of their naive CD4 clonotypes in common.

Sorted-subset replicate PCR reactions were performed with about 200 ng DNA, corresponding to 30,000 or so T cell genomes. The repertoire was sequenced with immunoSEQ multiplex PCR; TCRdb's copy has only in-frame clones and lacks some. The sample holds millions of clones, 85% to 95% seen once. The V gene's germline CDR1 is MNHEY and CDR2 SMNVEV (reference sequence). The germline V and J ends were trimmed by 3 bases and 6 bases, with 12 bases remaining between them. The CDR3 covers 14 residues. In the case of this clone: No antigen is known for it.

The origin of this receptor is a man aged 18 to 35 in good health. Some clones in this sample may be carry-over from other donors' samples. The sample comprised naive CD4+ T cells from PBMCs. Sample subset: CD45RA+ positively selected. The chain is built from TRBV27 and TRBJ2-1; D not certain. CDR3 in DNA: TGTGCCAGCAGTTTGCTAACTGGGCTCAATGAGCAGTTCTTC. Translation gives CASSLLTGLNEQFF.